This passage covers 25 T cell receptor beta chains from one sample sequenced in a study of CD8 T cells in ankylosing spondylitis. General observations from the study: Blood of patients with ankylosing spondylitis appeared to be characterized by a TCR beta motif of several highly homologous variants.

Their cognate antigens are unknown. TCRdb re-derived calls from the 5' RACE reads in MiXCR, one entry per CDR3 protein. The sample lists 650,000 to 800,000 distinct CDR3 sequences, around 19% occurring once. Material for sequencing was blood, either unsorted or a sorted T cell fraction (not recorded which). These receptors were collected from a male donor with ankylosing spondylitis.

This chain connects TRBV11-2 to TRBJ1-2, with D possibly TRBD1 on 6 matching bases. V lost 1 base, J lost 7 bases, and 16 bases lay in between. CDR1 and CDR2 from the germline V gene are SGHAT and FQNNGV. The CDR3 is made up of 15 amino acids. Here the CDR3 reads CASSLGGHAPIGYTF. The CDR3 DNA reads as TGTGCCAGCAGCTTAGGGGGACATGCCCCTATTGGCTACACCTTC.

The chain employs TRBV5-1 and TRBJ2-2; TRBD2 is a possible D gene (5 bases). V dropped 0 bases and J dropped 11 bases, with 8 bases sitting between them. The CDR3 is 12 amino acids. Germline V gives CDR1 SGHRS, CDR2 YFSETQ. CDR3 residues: CASSLGGEELFF. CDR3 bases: TGCGCCAGCAGCTTGGGGGGAGAAGAGCTGTTTTTT.

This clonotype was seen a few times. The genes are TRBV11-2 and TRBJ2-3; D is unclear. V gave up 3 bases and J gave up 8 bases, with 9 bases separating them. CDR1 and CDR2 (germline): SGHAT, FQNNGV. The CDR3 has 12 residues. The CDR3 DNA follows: TGTGCCAGCAGCTTCGGCCAAGGTACGCAGTATTTT. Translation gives CASSFGQGTQYF.

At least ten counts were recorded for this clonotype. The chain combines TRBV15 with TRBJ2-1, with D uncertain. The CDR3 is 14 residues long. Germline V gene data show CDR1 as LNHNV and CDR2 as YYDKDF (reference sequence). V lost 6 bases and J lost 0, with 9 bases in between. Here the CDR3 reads CATRGFSSYNEQFF. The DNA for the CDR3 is TGTGCCACCAGGGGGTTTAGCTCCTACAATGAGCAGTTCTTC.

As DNA, the CDR3 is TGCGCCAGCAGCTCGACAGGGGTGAACACCGGGGAGCTGTTTTTT. Its protein product is CASSSTGVNTGELFF. V and J are TRBV5-1 and TRBJ2-2, with 8 bases that match TRBD1. Germline lookup yields CDR1 SGHRS and CDR2 YFSETQ. This CDR3 region has 15 residues. Germline trimming cut 3 bases from V and 1 base from J; bases unmatched to any gene: 2.

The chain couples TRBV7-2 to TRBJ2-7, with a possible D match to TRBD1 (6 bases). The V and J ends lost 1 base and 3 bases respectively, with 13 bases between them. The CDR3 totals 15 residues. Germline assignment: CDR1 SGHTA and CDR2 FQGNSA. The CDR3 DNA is TGTGCCAGCAGCTTAGTCTTTGCAGGGGACTACGAGCAGTACTTC. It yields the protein CASSLVFAGDYEQYF.

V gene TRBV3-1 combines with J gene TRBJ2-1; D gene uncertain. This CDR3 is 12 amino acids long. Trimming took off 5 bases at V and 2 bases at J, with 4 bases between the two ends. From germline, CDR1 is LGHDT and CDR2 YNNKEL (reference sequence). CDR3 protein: CASSMPYNEQFF. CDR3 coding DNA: TGTGCCAGCAGCATGCCCTACAATGAGCAGTTCTTC.

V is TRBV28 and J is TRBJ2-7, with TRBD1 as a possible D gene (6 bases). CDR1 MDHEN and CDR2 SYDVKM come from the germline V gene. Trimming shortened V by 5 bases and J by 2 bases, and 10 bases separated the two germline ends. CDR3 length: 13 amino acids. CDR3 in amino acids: CASSIRGPYEQYF. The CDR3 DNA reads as TGTGCCAGCAGTATCAGGGGTCCCTACGAGCAGTACTTC.

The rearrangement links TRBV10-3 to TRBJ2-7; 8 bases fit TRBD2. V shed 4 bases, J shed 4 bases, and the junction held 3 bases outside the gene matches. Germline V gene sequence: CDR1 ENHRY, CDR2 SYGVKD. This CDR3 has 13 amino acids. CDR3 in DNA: TGTGCCATCAGTGGCGGGGGGAGATACGAGCAGTACTTC. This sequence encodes CAISGGGRYEQYF.

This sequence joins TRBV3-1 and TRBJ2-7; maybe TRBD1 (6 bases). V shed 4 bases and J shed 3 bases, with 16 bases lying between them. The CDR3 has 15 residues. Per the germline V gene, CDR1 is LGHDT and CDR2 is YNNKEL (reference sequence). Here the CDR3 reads CASSPKNRENYEQYF. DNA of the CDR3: TGTGCCAGCAGCCCAAAGAACAGGGAAAACTACGAGCAGTACTTC.

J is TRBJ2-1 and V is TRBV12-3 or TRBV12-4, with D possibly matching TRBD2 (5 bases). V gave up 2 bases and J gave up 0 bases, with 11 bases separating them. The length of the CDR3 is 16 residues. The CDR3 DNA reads TGTGCCAGCAGTTTACTAGCCCCTGGCTCCTACAATGAGCAGTTCTTC. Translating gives CASSLLAPGSYNEQFF.

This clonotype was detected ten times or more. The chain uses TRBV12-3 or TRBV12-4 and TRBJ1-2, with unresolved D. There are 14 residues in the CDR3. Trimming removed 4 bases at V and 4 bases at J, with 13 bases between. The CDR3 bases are TGTGCCAGCAGTTGGGCACCGGTTAGCTATGGCTACACCTTC. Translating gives CASSWAPVSYGYTF.

CDR3 protein: CSAGTSGRGSSNEQFF. The CDR3 nucleotides read TGCAGTGCAGGGACTAGCGGACGAGGTAGTAGCAATGAGCAGTTCTTC. The J gene is TRBJ2-1, the V gene TRBV20-1, with 11 bases aligning to TRBD2. The CDR3 is made up of 16 amino acids. V was clipped by 6 bases and J by 6 bases; unmatched bases: 13. Germline CDR1 DFQATT, CDR2 SNEGSKA (reference sequence).

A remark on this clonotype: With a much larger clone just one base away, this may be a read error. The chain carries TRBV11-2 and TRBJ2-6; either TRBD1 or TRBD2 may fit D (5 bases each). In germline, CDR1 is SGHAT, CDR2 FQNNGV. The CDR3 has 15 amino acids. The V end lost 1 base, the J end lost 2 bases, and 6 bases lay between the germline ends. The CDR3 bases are TGTGCCAGCAGCTTAGTGGGGGCTGGGGCCAACGTCCTGACTTTC. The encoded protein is CASSLVGAGANVLTF.

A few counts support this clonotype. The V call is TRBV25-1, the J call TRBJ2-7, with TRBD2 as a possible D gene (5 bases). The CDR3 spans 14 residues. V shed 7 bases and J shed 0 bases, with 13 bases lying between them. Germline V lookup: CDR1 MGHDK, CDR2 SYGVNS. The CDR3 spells CASTFGESSYEQYF. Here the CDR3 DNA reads TGTGCCAGCACTTTTGGGGAGTCCTCCTACGAGCAGTACTTC.

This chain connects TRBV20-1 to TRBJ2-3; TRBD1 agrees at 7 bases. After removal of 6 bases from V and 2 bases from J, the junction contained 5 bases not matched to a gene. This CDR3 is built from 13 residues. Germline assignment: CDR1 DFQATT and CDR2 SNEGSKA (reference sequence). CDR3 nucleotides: TGCAGTGCGACGACAGGGCCCACAGATACGCAGTATTTT. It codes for CSATTGPTDTQYF.

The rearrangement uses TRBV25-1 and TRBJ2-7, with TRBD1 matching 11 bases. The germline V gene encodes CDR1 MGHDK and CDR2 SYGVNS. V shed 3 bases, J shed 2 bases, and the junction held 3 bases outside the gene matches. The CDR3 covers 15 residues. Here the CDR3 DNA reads TGTGCCAGCAGTGACTGGGGACAGGGGGCCTACGAGCAGTACTTC. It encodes CASSDWGQGAYEQYF.

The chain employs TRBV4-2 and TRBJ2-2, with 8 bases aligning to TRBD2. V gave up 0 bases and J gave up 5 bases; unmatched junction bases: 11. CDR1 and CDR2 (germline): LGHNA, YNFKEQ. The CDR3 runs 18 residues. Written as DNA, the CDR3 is TGTGCCAGCAGCCAAGAACATCCAGCGGGGGATCCTACCGGGGAGCTGTTTTTT. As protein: CASSQEHPAGDPTGELFF.

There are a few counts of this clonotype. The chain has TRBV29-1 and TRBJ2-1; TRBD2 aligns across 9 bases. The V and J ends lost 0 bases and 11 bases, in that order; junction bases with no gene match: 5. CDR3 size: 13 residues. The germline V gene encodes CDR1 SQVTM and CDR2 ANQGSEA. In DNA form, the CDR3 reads TGCAGCGTTGAAGATGGGGCTAGCGGGAAGCAGTTCTTC. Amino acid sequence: CSVEDGASGKQFF.

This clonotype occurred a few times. DNA of the CDR3: TGCAGTGCCCCCGCGCCCTCCGAAAAACTGTTTTTT. This gives the protein CSAPAPSEKLFF. The chain carries TRBV20-1 and TRBJ1-4; D gene unclear. CDR1 is DFQATT and CDR2 is SNEGSKA in the germline V gene (reference sequence). The CDR3 length is 12 residues. With 6 bases removed from V and 8 bases from J, the gap between germline ends came to 13 bases.

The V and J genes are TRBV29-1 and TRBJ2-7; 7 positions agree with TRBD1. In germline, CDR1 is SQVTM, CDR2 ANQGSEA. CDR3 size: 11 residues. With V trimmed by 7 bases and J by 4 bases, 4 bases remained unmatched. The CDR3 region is CSGGQDYEQYF. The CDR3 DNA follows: TGCAGCGGCGGACAGGATTACGAGCAGTACTTC.

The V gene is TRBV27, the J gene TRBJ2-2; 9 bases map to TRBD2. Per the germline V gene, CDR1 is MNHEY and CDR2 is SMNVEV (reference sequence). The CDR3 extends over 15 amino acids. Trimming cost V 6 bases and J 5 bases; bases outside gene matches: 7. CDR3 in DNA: TGTGCCAGCAGGGTGGCGGGAGGGCCAACCGGGGAGCTGTTTTTT. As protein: CASRVAGGPTGELFF.

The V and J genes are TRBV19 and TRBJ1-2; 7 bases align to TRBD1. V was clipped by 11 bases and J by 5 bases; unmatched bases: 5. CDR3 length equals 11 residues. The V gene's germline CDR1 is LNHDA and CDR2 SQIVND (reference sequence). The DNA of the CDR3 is TGTGCCGGCTCGACAGGGTATGGCTACACCTTC. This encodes CAGSTGYGYTF.

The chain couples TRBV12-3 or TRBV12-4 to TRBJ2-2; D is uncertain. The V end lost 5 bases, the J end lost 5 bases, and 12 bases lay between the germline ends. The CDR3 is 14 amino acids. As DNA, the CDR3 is TGTGCCAGCAGTAAAACAACCTCGACCGGGGAGCTGTTTTTT. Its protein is CASSKTTSTGELFF.

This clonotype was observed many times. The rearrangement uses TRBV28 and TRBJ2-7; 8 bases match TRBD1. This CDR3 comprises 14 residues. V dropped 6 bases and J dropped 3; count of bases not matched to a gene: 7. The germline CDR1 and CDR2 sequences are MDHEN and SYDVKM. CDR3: CASSRQGTDYEQYF. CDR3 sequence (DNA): TGTGCCAGCAGCCGACAGGGGACGGACTACGAGCAGTACTTC.